A selection of T cell receptor beta chains follows, all from one sample in a study of T cells in Graves' hyperthyroidism and ophthalmopathy. MiXCR, applied by TCRdb to the multiplex PCR reads, yields one record per CDR3 protein. This table has around 700,000 distinct CDR3 sequences, under 20% appearing once. The sample comprised blood. All receptors derive from a woman in her fifties or sixties with Graves' hyperthyroidism that later progressed to Graves' ophthalmopathy. Each CDR3 is given with its conserved first and last residue. D genes are given only for firm matches. A row's size may be missing; if present it is once, few, many or a size class.

j_gene: TRBJ1-4
len: 14
d_gene: TRBD1
abundance: -
v_gene: TRBV20-1
CDR3nt: TGCAGTGCAGAGCCGGGACAGGGAAATGAAAAACTGTTTTTT
CDR3aa: CSAEPGQGNEKLFF

j_gene: TRBJ1-1
len: 15
d_gene: -
abundance: -
v_gene: TRBV2
CDR3nt: TGTGCCAGCAGTGCCCCCCTTATAGAGAAAACTGAAGCTTTCTTT
CDR3aa: CASSAPLIEKTEAFF

j_gene: TRBJ2-7
len: 15
d_gene: TRBD1
abundance: few
v_gene: TRBV6-1
CDR3nt: TGTGCCAGCAGTGTAATCGGGACAGATCCGTACGAGCAGTACTTC
CDR3aa: CASSVIGTDPYEQYF

j_gene: TRBJ2-5
len: 14
d_gene: TRBD2
abundance: few
v_gene: TRBV7-2
CDR3nt: TGTGCCAGCAGCTTAGAAGCGGGGCAAGAGACCCAGTGCTTC
CDR3aa: CASSLEAGQETQCF

j_gene: TRBJ1-5
len: 18
d_gene: -
abundance: few
v_gene: TRBV15
CDR3nt: TGTGCCACCAGCAGGGCCTTCGGGGCAGTTTATAGCAATCAGCCCCAGCATTTT
CDR3aa: CATSRAFGAVYSNQPQHF

j_gene: TRBJ1-5
len: 13
d_gene: -
abundance: -
v_gene: TRBV10-3
CDR3nt: TGTGCCATCAACCATCAGGGTGGGCAGCCCCAGCATTTT
CDR3aa: CAINHQGGQPQHF

j_gene: TRBJ1-6
len: 14
d_gene: -
abundance: -
v_gene: TRBV7-3
CDR3nt: TGTGCCAGCAGCTTCGACGGGAATAATTCACCCCTCCACTTT
CDR3aa: CASSFDGNNSPLHF

j_gene: TRBJ2-5
len: 16
d_gene: TRBD1
abundance: -
v_gene: TRBV7-9
CDR3nt: TGTGCCAGCAGCCTCCCAGTGGGACAGGGTCGAAAGACCCAGTACTTC
CDR3aa: CASSLPVGQGRKTQYF

j_gene: TRBJ1-2
len: 16
d_gene: -
abundance: many
v_gene: TRBV3-1
CDR3nt: TGTGCCAGCAGCCAACAGCCGGGCCCGTTGGGCTATGGCTACACCTTC
CDR3aa: CASSQQPGPLGYGYTF

j_gene: TRBJ2-2
len: 14
d_gene: TRBD1
abundance: -
v_gene: TRBV19
CDR3nt: TGTGCCAGTAGTGCCGGGACAGGGGGAGTAAAGCTGTTTTTT
CDR3aa: CASSAGTGGVKLFF

j_gene: TRBJ2-6
len: 19
d_gene: -
abundance: few
v_gene: TRBV7-9
CDR3nt: TGTGCCAGCAGCTTAACCTTGGGGGGGCCGTTCTCTGGGGCCAACGTCCTGACTTTC
CDR3aa: CASSLTLGGPFSGANVLTF

j_gene: TRBJ2-1
len: 16
d_gene: -
abundance: -
v_gene: TRBV29-1
CDR3nt: TGCAGCGTTGAATTAGGTCGGGGCAGAGTGGACTACGAGCAGTTCTTC
CDR3aa: CSVELGRGRVDYEQFF

j_gene: TRBJ2-1
len: 15
d_gene: -
abundance: many
v_gene: TRBV14
CDR3nt: TGTGCCAGCAGCCACCACAGGAGGTCAGGCAATGAGCAGTTCTTC
CDR3aa: CASSHHRRSGNEQFF

j_gene: TRBJ2-1
len: 15
d_gene: TRBD1
abundance: -
v_gene: TRBV5-5
CDR3nt: TGTGCCAGCAGCTTGGAACAGGGGGATTGGAATGAGCAGTTCTTC
CDR3aa: CASSLEQGDWNEQFF

j_gene: TRBJ1-5
len: 14
d_gene: TRBD1
abundance: once
v_gene: TRBV28
CDR3nt: TGTGCCAGCAGACCGGGACAGAGCAATCAGCCCCAGCATTTT
CDR3aa: CASRPGQSNQPQHF

j_gene: TRBJ2-5
len: 13
d_gene: -
abundance: -
v_gene: TRBV7-7
CDR3nt: TGTGCTAGCAGCTTTTTGATACAAGAGACCCAGTACTTC
CDR3aa: CASSFLIQETQYF

j_gene: TRBJ1-4
len: 17
d_gene: -
abundance: -
v_gene: TRBV5-5
CDR3nt: TGTGCCAGCAGCTTGGGCCGGGCGTTAGGAACTAATGAAAAACTGTTTTTT
CDR3aa: CASSLGRALGTNEKLFF

j_gene: TRBJ2-7
len: 15
d_gene: -
abundance: -
v_gene: TRBV20-1
CDR3nt: TGCAGTGCTAGGGGGGGGGCTAGCGGTGGCTACGAGCAGTACTTC
CDR3aa: CSARGGASGGYEQYF

j_gene: TRBJ1-5
len: 18
d_gene: -
abundance: -
v_gene: TRBV6-5
CDR3nt: TGTGCCAGCAGTTACTCCGCGGTAGCCTACGGTAGCAATCAGCCCCAGCATTTT
CDR3aa: CASSYSAVAYGSNQPQHF

j_gene: TRBJ1-4
len: 14
d_gene: -
abundance: few
v_gene: TRBV7-9
CDR3nt: TGTGCCAGCAGCTTGACAGTCCCTAATGAAAAACTGTTTTTT
CDR3aa: CASSLTVPNEKLFF

j_gene: TRBJ1-1
len: 16
d_gene: TRBD1
abundance: -
v_gene: TRBV6-1
CDR3nt: TGTGCCAGCAGGGGCACCAGGGGACAGGGGAACACTGAAGCTTTCTTT
CDR3aa: CASRGTRGQGNTEAFF

j_gene: TRBJ2-5
len: 18
d_gene: -
abundance: many
v_gene: TRBV12-3/TRBV12-4
CDR3nt: TGTGCCAGCAGTCACGGGACCACCTGGGGCCGGTACCAAGAGACCCAGTACTTC
CDR3aa: CASSHGTTWGRYQETQYF

j_gene: TRBJ2-1
len: 16
d_gene: -
abundance: many
v_gene: TRBV18
CDR3nt: TGTGCCAGCTCACCACCTGGGGCTCAGGGGCTATACGAGCAGTTCTTC
CDR3aa: CASSPPGAQGLYEQFF

j_gene: TRBJ1-2
len: 16
d_gene: TRBD1
abundance: many
v_gene: TRBV12-3/TRBV12-4
CDR3nt: TGTGCCAGCAGTCTGCCGGGACAGGGAGGATATTATGGCTACACCTTC
CDR3aa: CASSLPGQGGYYGYTF